These 23 T cell receptor beta chains originate from one sample sequenced in a study of blood T cell repertoires in COVID-19. Profiled with immunoSEQ multiplex PCR; TCRdb holds only in-frame clones, not every one. Of under 300,000 clones in the sample, 89% were seen once. Input material: PBMCs or T cells enriched from blood (not recorded which). These TCRs come from a middle-aged woman who had recovered from COVID-19.

The chain couples TRBV10-3 to TRBJ2-3, with D maybe TRBD2 (7 bases). There are 15 residues in the CDR3. Trimming cost V 0 bases and J 6 bases, with 13 bases left between them. The germline V gene has CDR1 ENHRY and CDR2 SYGVKD. The CDR3 loop reads CAISESGGARDTQYF. The CDR3 nucleotides read TGTGCCATCAGTGAGTCGGGGGGGGCGCGGGATACGCAGTATTTT.

Turning to this clone: The identical CDR3 is also encoded by other nucleotide sequences in the sample. This chain links TRBV19 with TRBJ1-1; 7 bases are shared with TRBD1. The CDR3 is 13 residues long. J gave up 5 bases and V 6 bases, and 6 bases lay outside the gene matches. The V gene's germline CDR1 is LNHDA and CDR2 SQIVND (reference sequence). This CDR3 reads CASSLNRGTEAFF. The CDR3 region has the DNA TGTGCCAGTAGCCTAAACAGGGGTACTGAAGCTTTCTTT. The full variable domain, in which reference TRBV19 and TRBJ1-1 provide the parts outside the CDR3, is DGGITQSPKYLFRKEGQNVTLSCEQNLNHDAMYWYRQDPGQGLRLIYYSQIVNDFQKGDIAEGYSVSREKKESFPLTVTSAQKNPTAFYLCASSLNRGTEAFFGQGTRLTVV.

This clone was found once. This chain connects TRBV19 to TRBJ1-5; D possibly corresponds to TRBD1 (5 bases). V was pared by 5 bases and J by 0 bases, with 11 bases between. Germline-derived CDR1 and CDR2 are LNHDA and SQIVND (reference sequence). The CDR3 is 15 amino acids. The CDR3 nucleotides read TGTGCCAGTAGTTCCCGACAGTATAGCAATCAGCCCCAGCATTTT. Protein sequence: CASSSRQYSNQPQHF.

The V gene is TRBV19, the J gene TRBJ2-1; D unclear. CDR3 size: 13 residues. Trimming cost V 1 base and J 4 bases, with 5 bases left between them. Germline CDR1 LNHDA, CDR2 SQIVND (reference sequence). CDR3 sequence: CASSIGLYNEQFF. In DNA form, the CDR3 reads TGTGCCAGTAGTATAGGCCTATACAATGAGCAGTTCTTC.

This clone was recorded at least ten times. The rearrangement joins TRBV7-9 to TRBJ2-1, with D possibly TRBD2 on 5 matching bases. This CDR3 has 14 residues. Trimming shortened V by 3 bases and J by 1 base, and 7 bases separated the two germline ends. CDR1 SEHNR and CDR2 FQNEAQ come from the germline V gene (reference sequence). The CDR3 bases are TGTGCCAGCAGCTTTAGGACTTCCTACAATGAGCAGTTCTTC. Protein: CASSFRTSYNEQFF.

This chain uses TRBV15 with TRBJ1-1, with TRBD1 matching 7 bases. CDR1 LNHNV and CDR2 YYDKDF come from the germline V gene (reference sequence). This CDR3 is 14 amino acids long. V lost 8 bases and J lost 1; bases outside the gene matches: 7. CDR3 sequence (DNA): TGTGCCACCTCAATCGGACAGGCGAACACTGAAGCTTTCTTT. This codes for CATSIGQANTEAFF.

The V and J genes are TRBV7-2 and TRBJ1-5; D might be TRBD1 (5 bases). Trimming pared 5 bases from V and 4 bases from J, leaving 15 bases between. This CDR3 is built from 15 residues. Germline V gene sequence: CDR1 SGHTA, CDR2 FQGNSA. CDR3 residues: CASSPQGIGNQPQHF. The CDR3 DNA is TGTGCCAGCAGCCCTCAGGGAATTGGTAATCAGCCCCAGCATTTT.

CDR3 DNA: TGTGCCAGCAGCCAACCGAAACCTAGCTACAATGAGCAGTTCTTC. Translating gives CASSQPKPSYNEQFF. V and J are TRBV3-1 (or the pseudogene TRBV3-2) and TRBJ2-1; no reliable D call. V was trimmed by 2 bases and J by 3 bases, leaving 11 bases between them. Germline CDR1 is LGHDT and CDR2 is YNNKEL (reference sequence). The length of the CDR3 is 15 residues.

V is TRBV6-5 and J is TRBJ1-1; no reliable D call. CDR3 size: 12 residues. V dropped 5 bases and J dropped 2 bases, with 6 bases sitting between them. Per the germline V gene, CDR1 is MNHEY and CDR2 is SVGAGI. The CDR3 loop reads CASSRGNTEAFF. The CDR3 DNA is TGTGCCAGCAGTCGGGGTAACACTGAAGCTTTCTTT.

This chain connects TRBV7-9 to TRBJ2-6, with a weak D call TRBD1 (6 bases). Germline CDR1 and CDR2: SEHNR and FQNEAQ (reference sequence). Trimming pared 5 bases from V and 0 bases from J, leaving 17 bases between. This CDR3 is built from 18 residues. CDR3 region: CASSPKDSVSSGANVLTF. DNA for the CDR3: TGTGCCAGCAGCCCGAAGGACAGCGTAAGCTCTGGGGCCAACGTCCTGACTTTC.

The gene calls are TRBV13 and TRBJ2-1; 9 bases map to TRBD2. The CDR3 spans 16 residues. With V trimmed by 0 bases and J by 8 bases, 8 bases remained unmatched. Germline V gives CDR1 PRHDT, CDR2 FYEKMQ (reference sequence). The CDR3 bases are TGTGCCAGCAGCTTAGGTGGGCTAGCGGGATTGGATGAGCAGTTCTTC. Residues: CASSLGGLAGLDEQFF.

V and J are TRBV5-4 and TRBJ2-1, with 12 nucleotides matching TRBD2. V was pared by 4 bases and J by 5 bases, with 7 bases of the junction left unmatched. Germline V gene sequence: CDR1 SGHNT, CDR2 YYREEE (reference sequence). This CDR3 region has 16 residues. The CDR3 sequence: CASSPYRLAGDNEQFF. CDR3 DNA sequence: TGTGCCAGCAGCCCATATCGACTAGCGGGAGACAATGAGCAGTTCTTC.

The rearrangement uses TRBV15 and TRBJ1-3; 8 bases are shared with TRBD1. Germline V gives CDR1 LNHNV, CDR2 YYDKDF (reference sequence). The junction had 7 bases not matched to a gene; V was cut back by 2 bases and J by 1 base. The length of the CDR3 is 17 residues. The DNA for the CDR3 is TGTGCCACCAGCAGATCAGGACAGGGCCCGTCTGGAAACACCATATATTTT. Translation: CATSRSGQGPSGNTIYF.

The CDR3 region has the DNA TGTGCCAGCAGCCCTCGGACAGGGAGTACGGGAAACACCATATATTTT. This translates into CASSPRTGSTGNTIYF. The chain links TRBV9 to TRBJ1-3, with 8 bases aligning to TRBD1. The junction had 10 bases not matched to a gene; V was cut back by 4 bases and J by 4 bases. Looked up from germline, CDR1 is SGDLS and CDR2 is YYNGEE. This CDR3 comprises 16 residues.

The chain recombines TRBV5-8 with TRBJ1-5, with D possibly TRBD1 on 5 matching bases. V was trimmed by 4 bases and J by 13 bases, leaving 18 bases between them. Germline V gene lookup returns CDR1 SGHTS and CDR2 YDEGEE. The CDR3 covers 13 residues. CDR3 DNA: TGTGCCAGCAGCCTCCAAAGGGCGGGGCGGCAGCATTTT. Translation: CASSLQRAGRQHF.

V and J are TRBV29-1 and TRBJ1-1; D is possibly TRBD1 (6 bases). This CDR3 region has 12 residues. Germline V gives CDR1 SQVTM, CDR2 ANQGSEA. The V end lost 6 bases, the J end lost 4 bases, and 12 bases lay between the germline ends. In nucleotides, the CDR3 is TGCAGCGTCCCGGGACACCCCACTGAAGCTTTCTTT. It is translated as CSVPGHPTEAFF.

The genes are TRBV21-1 and TRBJ2-6; the table gives TRBD2 as D, unverified against the DNA. TRBV21-1 is a known pseudogene. The CDR3 totals 20 residues. This chain's CDR3 is CASSTSPGTSMSSGANVLTF. The DNA of the CDR3 is TGTGCCAGCAGCACCTCCCCAGGGACTAGCATGAGCTCTGGGGCCAACGTCCTGACTTTC.

V gene TRBV5-4 combines with J gene TRBJ2-2, with a weak D call TRBD2 (6 bases). CDR1 and CDR2 from the germline V gene are SGHNT and YYREEE (reference sequence). The CDR3 runs to 15 residues. The ends were cut back, 1 base at V and 3 bases at J, with 10 bases in the middle. The CDR3 DNA is TGTGCCAGCAGCTTGTATCCGGGGGACACCGGGGAGCTGTTTTTT. This encodes CASSLYPGDTGELFF.

Concerning this clone: Germline and junction disagree at one end, which may indicate a read error. At the DNA level, this CDR3 is encoded by other sequences in the same sample as well. The chain recombines TRBV5-8 with TRBJ1-2; no firm D call. The V gene's germline CDR1 is SGHTS and CDR2 YDEGEE. The CDR3 is 13 amino acids. CDR3 nucleotides: TGTGCCAGCAGTTTGGACTATAACTATGGCTACACCTTC. This gives the protein CASSLDYNYGYTF.

The rearrangement uses TRBV5-1 and TRBJ1-2; 7 bases agree with TRBD1. The CDR3 extends over 16 amino acids. Germline V lookup: CDR1 SGHRS, CDR2 YFSETQ. Trimming took 4 bases from V and 4 from J; bases not matched to a gene: 13. CDR3 coding DNA: TGCGCCAGCAGCAACCCTGGGACAGCCGACCGCTATGGCTACACCTTC. Translated: CASSNPGTADRYGYTF. Together with reference TRBV5-1 and TRBJ1-2, the CDR3 gives the full variable domain: KAGVTQTPRYLIKTRGQQVTLSCSPISGHRSVSWYQQTPGQGLQFLFEYFSETQRNKGNFPGRFSGRQFSNSRSEMNVSTLELGDSALYLCASSNPGTADRYGYTFGSGTRLTVV.

The chain is built from TRBV5-1 and TRBJ1-2; D ambiguous. Per the germline V gene, CDR1 is SGHRS and CDR2 is YFSETQ. The CDR3 totals 15 residues. V was shortened by 1 base and J by 0 bases, with 10 bases between the two germline ends. The CDR3: CASSLLSDANYGYTF. The CDR3 nucleotides are TGCGCCAGCAGCTTGCTTTCAGATGCTAACTATGGCTACACCTTC.

This chain's CDR3 is CAVGSKRNTIYF. The DNA of the CDR3 is TGTGCCGTAGGGAGTAAGCGAAACACCATATATTTT. The chain combines TRBV24-1 with TRBJ1-3; D not certain. Trimming left V 12 bases short and J 5 bases short, with 13 bases between. The CDR3 is 12 amino acids. Germline assignment: CDR1 KGHDR and CDR2 SFDVKD.

This chain connects TRBV2 to TRBJ1-2, with 7 bases matching TRBD1. Germline V gene data show CDR1 as SNHLY and CDR2 as FYNNEI. The CDR3 length is 15 residues. V was pared by 2 bases and J by 5 bases, with 8 bases of the junction left unmatched. DNA of the CDR3: TGTGCCAGCAGTGAAAGCGGCAGGGGGGCGTATGGCTACACCTTC. Its translation: CASSESGRGAYGYTF.